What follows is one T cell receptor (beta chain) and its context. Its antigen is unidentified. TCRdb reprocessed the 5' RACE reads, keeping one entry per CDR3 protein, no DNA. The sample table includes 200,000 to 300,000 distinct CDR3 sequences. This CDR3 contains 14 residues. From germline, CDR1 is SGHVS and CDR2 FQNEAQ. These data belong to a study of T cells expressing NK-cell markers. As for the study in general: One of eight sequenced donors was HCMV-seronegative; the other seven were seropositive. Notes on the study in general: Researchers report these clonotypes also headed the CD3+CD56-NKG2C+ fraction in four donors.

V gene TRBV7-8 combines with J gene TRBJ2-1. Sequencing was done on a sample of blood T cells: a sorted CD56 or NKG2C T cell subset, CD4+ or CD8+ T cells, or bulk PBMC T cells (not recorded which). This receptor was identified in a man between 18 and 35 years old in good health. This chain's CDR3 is CASSLADRANEQFF.